This T cell receptor beta chain stems from a study of cytomegalovirus exposure and HLA in healthy donors (dated by TCRdb to about 2017). Turning to the overall study: An earlier analysis of some 620 of the donors reported approximately 280 Gb of sequence data and 117 million unique TCR beta sequences obtained from about 170 million T cells. Approximately 300 gigabases of sequencing data and tens of millions of unique TCR sequences were included in an early release covering 550 to 800 HLA-typed donors. The genetic ancestry cluster associated with self-reported Caucasian donors included over 65% of the 398 genotyped donors. The study was designed to test whether signatures of past pathogen exposure could be identified by cataloging public T cell receptors. Using immunosequencing, the study profiled T cell repertoires from about 610 subjects and related those repertoires to cytomegalovirus serostatus. A separate validation cohort of 90 to 150 different subjects was used in addition to the 666-subject first cohort. To predict cytomegalovirus infection status, the study brought together high-throughput TCR immunosequencing, statistical association of individual TCRs with disease status, and machine learning. To study patterns of TCR occurrence, a later analysis re-analyzed previously published TCR beta repertoires from around 670 donors and added high-resolution HLA genotyping. The later analysis used no new phenotypic data to find candidate immune exposures, relying instead on TCR beta sequences and their occurrence across donors. An earlier analysis of about 600 of the donors used high-throughput TCR beta sequencing to judge whether each TCR beta V gene segment behaved as functional or pseudogenic. Donor age, sex, ethnicity and CMV serostatus were compiled alongside the repertoire data. A later genetic analysis used genome-wide SNP genotypes for about 55% of the 666 donors, treating that subset as a discovery cohort. All discovery cohort repertoires had been generated on a single sequencing platform. Class I and class II HLA loci were covered by the typing at four-digit resolution. The number of typed donors differed by locus: roughly 620-630 for A, B, C, DRB1 and DQB1; 522 for DQA1; approximately 610 for DPA1; and some 470 for DPB1. Four to six DR-DQ haplotypes were handled as single units for association and clustering, since linkage in the cohort was strong. Among about 400 genotyped donors of the cohort, an average of around 250,000 unique TCR beta nucleotide sequences was sequenced per donor, of which about 18% were non-productive.

Notes on this clone: Its antigen has not been determined. No qualities accompany the bases; no much larger clone lies one base away.

In total, fewer than 750 healthy bone marrow donors made up the cohort. Cohort members were all nominally healthy when sampled, although unrecorded immune exposures were likely present. The donor tested CMV seronegative and was one of the 352 seronegative cohort members. Every donor gave a peripheral blood sample, and the peripheral blood mononuclear cells from that sample were used for TCR beta sequencing. Genomic DNA extraction from the blood cell samples was performed with the Qiagen DNeasy Blood Extraction Kit. Libraries were constructed by the immunoSEQ multiplex PCR assay. The multiplex PCR relied on a mix of 60 forward primers for TCR Vbeta segments and 13 reverse primers for TCR Jbeta segments. A multiplex PCR assay on genomic DNA amplified the CDR3 region of rearranged TCR beta genes. Amplified TCR beta libraries were sequenced as 87-base-pair reads on the Illumina HiSeq System. Regarding the original processing steps: A later analysis tallied roughly 78 million unique TCR beta chains across the 700 or so repertoires, and 10 million to 11 million of those chains were shared by two or more donors. Raw reads were error-corrected and collapsed into unique sequences with a nearest-neighbor algorithm that merged closely related sequences to remove PCR and sequencing errors. To assign V, D and J gene segments, CDR3 sequences were aligned to IMGT reference sequences. For a sequence to be retained, a match of at least six nucleotides to both a V gene segment and a J gene segment was required. A rearrangement was called productive if the CDR3 had no stop codons and remained in frame with V and J, and every other rearrangement was called non-productive. CDR3 was defined according to IMGT convention as the region running from the second conserved V-encoded cysteine to the conserved J-encoded phenylalanine. The earlier analysis of about 500 of the donors excluded sequences that lacked an unambiguous match to a single V gene segment. An earlier analysis of almost 600 of the donors classified V segments as functional when productive rearrangements were above 56.7% and as segregating when the standard deviation between donors was above 5%. A statistical classification framework was built to diagnose cytomegalovirus status from the catalog of TCR beta chain sequences. A later analysis assigned V and J genes by comparing TCR nucleotide sequences with IMGT/GENE-DB human TR gene sequences. In a later analysis, CDR3 sequences and most-parsimonious VDJ recombination scenarios were assigned using the TCRdist pipeline. In a later analysis, each TCR beta chain was defined by its CDR3 amino acid sequence together with its V-gene family, and reads without a unique V-gene family were excluded. In a later analysis, a few hundred highly shared, low-generation-probability nucleotide sequences were removed to address suspected cross-contamination and a sequencing artifact. In a later analysis, a clonal expansion index for each public chain was calculated from normalized within-repertoire ranks of inferred template counts. Generation probabilities in a later analysis came from a VDJ recombination model fitted to out-of-frame rearrangements, and those results were checked against IGoR. Hypergeometric tests were used in a later analysis to score TCR-TCR, TCR-HLA and TCR-CMV co-occurrence, with a repertoire-size bias correction applied to the TCR pairs. A later analysis estimated false discovery rates by permuting HLA or CMV assignments 20 times. In a later analysis, co-occurring TCRs were grouped with DBSCAN, and TCRdist sequence similarity was added when clustering was performed within HLA-allele-positive subsets. Co-occurrence clustering excluded repertoires with fewer than 30,000 or more than 120,000 public chains, plus five with anomalous nucleotide sharing. TCRdb mirrors the immuneACCESS table, restricted to in-frame sequences. Some clones are absent from its copies; in checked studies, under half trace to an unresolved V gene, and the reason for the others is unknown. V and J calls plus clone size are reproduced from that table; the DNA served to infer D and trimming. The sample data list 100,000 to 150,000 clones, and around four fifths of these were observed just once. The top ten clonotypes cover approximately 1.1% of the sample.

V loses 2 bases, J loses 4 bases, and the germline ends lie 21 bases apart. The CDR3 numbers 17 residues from cysteine through phenylalanine. CDR3 DNA is the only sequence kept; it has 51 bases, read in frame from the first base. Based on the germline V gene, the CDR1 and CDR2 sequences are SGHRS and YFSETQ. Here is what the overall study found, with its caveats: In a later analysis, HLA-associated TCR beta chains showed more clonal expansion and lower generation probabilities than non-associated chains that were equally common. Most CMV-associated TCR beta chains appeared to be HLA-restricted in a later analysis, and the HLA associations seemed to be driven largely by CMV exposure. Because HLA typing was unavailable for some donors at each locus, only the typed subset was used in association tests. Sequencing depth was assumed to be roughly uniform across donors in the presence/absence analyses, though that assumption may not hold. The cohort was sequenced for TCR beta chains only, and without alpha or paired-chain data the features that could be detected were limited. Some IMGT-functional V segments, including TRBV6-2 and TRBV6-3, could not be distinguished by the 87-base-pair reads and were therefore excluded. In a later genetic analysis, a missense DCLRE1C variant was associated with V-gene and J-gene trimming of TCR beta chains, and the association was replicated in an independent cohort. When HLA alleles, especially DR and DQ, strongly co-occurred, TCR associations were difficult to assign to individual alleles. In a later analysis, some 18,000 TCR beta sequences were associated with specific HLA alleles at a false discovery rate of 0.05. A later analysis reported that several top co-occurrence clusters appeared linked to parvovirus B19, influenza, CMV and Epstein-Barr virus. In an earlier analysis of some 500 of the donors, most TCR beta V segments appeared in productive rearrangements about 87% or about 30% of the time, broadly matching IMGT annotations. Most TCR sequences were seen in very few donors, while some public TCRs were found in many individuals. In both the original and validation cohorts, the classifier was reported to diagnose cytomegalovirus status with high specificity and sensitivity. For the cohort, immune exposure information was limited to CMV serostatus. Compared with the roughly 670-donor mean, donors in an Asian-associated ancestry cluster had fewer N-insertions in productive TCRs, according to a later genetic analysis. Because counts were too low, roughly 16 rarely observed V segments, including chromosome 9 orphons, were excluded from the earlier analysis of under 650 of the donors. Linkage disequilibrium might explain the correlated functional status among segregating V segments, but an unknown experimental factor could not be excluded. A later analysis found that TCR association rates varied across HLA loci, with DRB1 alleles showing the most associated TCRs and HLA-C alleles the fewest. A cluster of highly shared sequence variants was judged likely to represent a technical artifact of the sequencing pipeline. In vitro tests confirmed that a few of the cytomegalovirus-associated TCR beta chains recognize cytomegalovirus antigens. The authors suggested that the approach could potentially be extended to other disease states and immunological phenotypes. A further reported finding was that TCR beta sequences accurately predicted the HLA-A and HLA-B alleles for most subjects in the first cohort. A total of 164 TCR beta chains were listed by the study as associated with cytomegalovirus.

The chain was built from TRBV5-1 and TRBJ2-5; the D region possibly corresponds to TRBD1 (6 bases align). The clonotype originates from a boy aged 5-17 years in good health and CMV-seronegative. Sequenced sample: PBMCs. This receptor carries the CDR3 CASSFSSTVDSGETQYF. The sequence in DNA is TGCGCCAGCAGCTTCTCCTCTACCGTGGACAGCGGAGAGACCCAGTACTTC.